These 13 T cell receptor beta chains share one sample of origin, sequenced in a study of blood T cells in healthy people across ages. Primers used in a second PCR of roughly 6 to 11 cycles were a sample-barcoded 5' primer and a J-beta primer mix. In TCRdb, the 5' RACE reads were re-called with MiXCR into one record per CDR3 protein. Of 700,000 or so distinct CDR3 sequences listed, about a fifth are singletons. The sequenced sample was blood. The receptors originated from a man aged 65-85 years in good health.

This clonotype occurred a few times. The chain recombines TRBV29-1 with TRBJ2-4; D possibly corresponds to TRBD2 (5 bases). Germline V CDR1 and CDR2: SQVTM, ANQGSEA. V lost 6 bases and J lost 1, with 13 bases in between. The CDR3 contains 14 residues. The CDR3 nucleotides are TGCAGCGTACTCGTGACGGGGGCCAAAAACATTCAGTACTTC. Translating gives CSVLVTGAKNIQYF.

The chain links TRBV7-9 to TRBJ2-3; no clear D. The V end was cut by 8 bases, the J end by 1 base, with 7 bases between. This CDR3 has 12 residues. Germline loops: CDR1 SEHNR, CDR2 FQNEAQ (reference sequence). The CDR3, as DNA: TGTGCCAGCGCTATGGGCACAGATACGCAGTATTTT. The encoded protein is CASAMGTDTQYF.

V is TRBV9 and J is TRBJ1-3, with D hard to call. This CDR3 has 14 amino acids. The V and J ends lost 0 bases and 2 bases respectively, with 6 bases between them. Germline values: CDR1 SGDLS, CDR2 YYNGEE. CDR3 DNA: TGTGCCAGCAGCGTAGCTGGGACTGGAAACACCATATATTTT. Translation: CASSVAGTGNTIYF.

The chain is built from TRBV5-1 and TRBJ2-2, with unresolved D. The V gene's germline CDR1 is SGHRS and CDR2 YFSETQ. V lost 4 bases and J 7 bases, leaving 14 bases between the germline ends. The CDR3 consists of 14 residues. In DNA form, the CDR3 reads TGCGCCAGCAGCCCACCTGGGTCGGGCGGGGAGCTGTTTTTT. Translating gives CASSPPGSGGELFF.

This chain uses TRBV11-1 with TRBJ2-1, with D tentatively TRBD1 or TRBD2 (6 bases each). V dropped 11 bases and J dropped 10 bases, with 24 bases sitting between them. The CDR3 extends over 14 amino acids. Germline V lookup: CDR1 SGHAT, CDR2 FQDESV (reference sequence). The CDR3 bases are TGTGCCTCCATCTTAGGGGGGAGTTTCAAGGAGCAGTTCTTC. Translation gives CASILGGSFKEQFF.

The chain couples TRBV19 to TRBJ1-2; D perhaps matches TRBD1 (5 bases). The germline V and J ends were trimmed by 6 bases and 7 bases, with 18 bases remaining between them. Germline loops: CDR1 LNHDA, CDR2 SQIVND (reference sequence). This CDR3 spans 14 amino acids. The CDR3 is CASSGSRVIGGYTF. CDR3 DNA sequence: TGTGCCAGTAGCGGAAGCAGGGTAATCGGTGGCTACACCTTC.

The chain carries TRBV10-3 and TRBJ2-1; 9 bases match TRBD2. V shed 7 bases, J shed 8 bases, and the junction held 9 bases outside the gene matches. This CDR3 has 14 amino acids. Germline CDR1 ENHRY, CDR2 SYGVKD. The CDR3 is CAIMVAGGQHEQFF. CDR3 coding DNA: TGTGCCATCATGGTGGCGGGGGGGCAACATGAGCAGTTCTTC.

The sample holds a few counts of this clonotype. V and J are TRBV20-1 and TRBJ2-1; 8 bases align to TRBD2. Germline CDR1 reads DFQATT; CDR2 reads SNEGSKA (reference sequence). The CDR3 has 15 residues. V was pared by 6 bases and J by 9 bases, with 16 bases of the junction left unmatched. CDR3 in amino acids: CSAQTGTRVLREQFF. The CDR3 DNA reads as TGCAGTGCCCAAACCGGGACTAGGGTTTTACGTGAGCAGTTCTTC.

The CDR3 here is CASSLGTAIYEQYF. CDR3 DNA sequence: TGCGCCAGCAGCTTGGGGACAGCAATCTACGAGCAGTACTTC. V usage is TRBV5-1 and J usage is TRBJ2-5, with D possibly matching TRBD1 (6 bases). The tail of the sequence fits TRBJ2-7 better, so the J call may be wrong. The CDR3 totals 14 residues. Germline values: CDR1 SGHRS, CDR2 YFSETQ.

This clonotype has a handful of counts. V gene TRBV29-1 combines with J gene TRBJ1-2; 8 nucleotides align to TRBD1. With V trimmed by 6 bases and J by 14 bases, 8 bases remained unmatched. Germline values: CDR1 SQVTM, CDR2 ANQGSEA. This CDR3 is built from 10 residues. The CDR3, as DNA: TGCAGCGTGGCAGACAGGGGTAATACCTTC. Protein sequence: CSVADRGNTF.

The chain has TRBV28 and TRBJ1-5, with D possibly being TRBD1 (5 bases). Germline CDR1 MDHEN, CDR2 SYDVKM. Deletions cut 7 bases from V and 2 bases from J, with 12 bases between. The CDR3 sequence is 14 residues long. The CDR3 DNA follows: TGTGCCAGCAAAGTAGGGGCTGGCAATCAGCCCCAGCATTTT. It yields the protein CASKVGAGNQPQHF.

V usage is TRBV20-1 and J usage is TRBJ2-3; 9 bases fit TRBD2. CDR3 length equals 18 residues. The J segment lost 0 bases and the V segment lost 3 bases, leaving 13 bases of the junction unmatched. Per the germline V gene, CDR1 is DFQATT and CDR2 is SNEGSKA (reference sequence). CDR3 nucleotide sequence: TGCAGTGCTAGGGACTCATCATCACTAGCGGGCAGCACAGATACGCAGTATTTT. Its protein product is CSARDSSSLAGSTDTQYF.

This chain links TRBV5-1 with TRBJ1-1; D might be TRBD1 (6 bases). The V end was cut by 0 bases, the J end by 2 bases, with 11 bases between. The CDR3 has 15 residues. Looked up from germline, CDR1 is SGHRS and CDR2 is YFSETQ. CDR3 in DNA: TGCGCCAGCAGCTTGGCCGTCAGGGGCAACACTGAAGCTTTCTTT. It yields the protein CASSLAVRGNTEAFF.